Below are 2 T cell receptor beta chains sequenced from a single sample in a study of blood T cell repertoires in COVID-19. The protocol was immunoSEQ multiplex PCR, while the TCRdb copy is restricted to in-frame clones and leaves out a portion. The sample records approximately 240,000 clones, 84% being singletons. The specimen sequenced was peripheral blood. The origin of the receptors is a woman aged 60 to 75 who had recovered from COVID-19.

The V and J genes are TRBV6-4 and TRBJ2-1; a weak D match, TRBD2 (6 bases). V lost 0 bases and J 6 bases, leaving 12 bases between the germline ends. CDR1 is MRHNA, CDR2 SNTAGT, per germline. The CDR3 has 15 residues. The CDR3: CASSDSFRGSNEQFF. As DNA, the CDR3 is TGTGCCAGCAGTGACTCCTTTCGGGGGAGCAATGAGCAGTTCTTC.

V is TRBV9 and J is TRBJ2-7, with D perhaps matching TRBD1 (6 bases). The germline gives CDR1 SGDLS, CDR2 YYNGEE. The CDR3 length is 14 residues. V dropped 4 bases and J dropped 0 bases, with 11 bases sitting between them. CDR3 DNA sequence: TGTGCCAGCAGCCCAGGACAGTTCTCCTACGAGCAGTACTTC. This sequence encodes CASSPGQFSYEQYF.